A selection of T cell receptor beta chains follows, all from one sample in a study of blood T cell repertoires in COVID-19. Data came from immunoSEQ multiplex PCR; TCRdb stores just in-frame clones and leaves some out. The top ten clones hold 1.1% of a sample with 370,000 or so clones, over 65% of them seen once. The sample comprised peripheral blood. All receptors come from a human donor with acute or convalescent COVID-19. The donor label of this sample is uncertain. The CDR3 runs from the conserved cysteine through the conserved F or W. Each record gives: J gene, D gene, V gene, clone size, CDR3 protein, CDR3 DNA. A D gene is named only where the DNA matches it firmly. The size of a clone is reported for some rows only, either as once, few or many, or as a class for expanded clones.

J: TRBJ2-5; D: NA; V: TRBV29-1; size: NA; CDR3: CSVVRGDQETQYF; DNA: TGCAGCGTTGTCCGCGGAGACCAAGAGACCCAGTACTTC
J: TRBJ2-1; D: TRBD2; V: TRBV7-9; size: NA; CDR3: CASSQPSSGSSYNEQFF; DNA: TGTGCCAGCAGCCAACCCTCTAGCGGGAGCTCCTACAATGAGCAGTTCTTC
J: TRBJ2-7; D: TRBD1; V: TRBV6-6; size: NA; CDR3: CASSYGQGRYEQYF; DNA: TGTGCCAGCAGTTACGGACAGGGGAGATACGAGCAGTACTTC
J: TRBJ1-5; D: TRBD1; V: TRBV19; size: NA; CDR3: CASSKGTAGSNQPQHF; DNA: TGTGCCAGTAGTAAAGGGACAGCCGGTAGCAATCAGCCCCAGCATTTT
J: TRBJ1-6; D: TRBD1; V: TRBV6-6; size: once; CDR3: CASSYRQGANSPLHF; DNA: TGTGCCAGCAGTTACCGACAGGGGGCCAATTCACCCCTCCACTTT
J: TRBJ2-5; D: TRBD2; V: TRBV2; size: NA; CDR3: CASRKIAGAGETQYF; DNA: TGTGCCAGCAGAAAAATAGCGGGGGCCGGGGAGACCCAGTACTTC
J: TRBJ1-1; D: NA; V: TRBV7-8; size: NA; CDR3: CASSFRDYNAEAFF; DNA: TGTGCCAGCAGCTTCCGGGACTACAACGCTGAAGCTTTCTTT
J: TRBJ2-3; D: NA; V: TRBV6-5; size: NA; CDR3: CASSRLVTDTQYF; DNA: TGTGCCAGCAGTCGACTAGTAACTGATACGCAGTATTTT
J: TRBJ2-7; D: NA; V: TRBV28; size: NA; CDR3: CASRPSLGHLSYEQYF; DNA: TGTGCCAGCAGACCCTCATTGGGACACCTCTCCTACGAGCAGTACTTC
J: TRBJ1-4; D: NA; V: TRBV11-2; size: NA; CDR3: CASSLVHPSGKLFF; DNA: TGTGCCAGCAGCTTAGTTCATCCCTCAGGGAAACTGTTTTTT
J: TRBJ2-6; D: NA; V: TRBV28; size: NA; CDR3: CASSLQGTGANVLTF; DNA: TGTGCCAGCAGTCTCCAGGGGACTGGGGCCAACGTCCTGACTTTC
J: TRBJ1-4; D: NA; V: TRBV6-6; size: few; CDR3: CASSYSVQEKLFF; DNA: TGTGCCAGCAGTTACTCAGTCCAGGAAAAACTGTTTTTT
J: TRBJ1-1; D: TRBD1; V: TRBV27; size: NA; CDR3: CASRPQTGVNTEAFF; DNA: TGTGCCAGCAGACCCCAGACAGGGGTGAACACTGAAGCTTTCTTT
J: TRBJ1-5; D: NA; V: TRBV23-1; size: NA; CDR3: CASSRREDSNQPQHF; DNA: TGCGCCAGCAGTCGCAGGGAGGACAGCAATCAGCCCCAGCATTTT
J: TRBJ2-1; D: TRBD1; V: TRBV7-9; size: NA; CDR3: CASSSKRTGGNEQFF; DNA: TGTGCCAGCAGCTCGAAAAGGACAGGGGGTAATGAGCAGTTCTTC
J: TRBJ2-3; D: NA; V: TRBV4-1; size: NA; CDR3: CASSLTSTDTQYF; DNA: TGCGCCAGCAGCTTAACTAGCACAGATACGCAGTATTTT
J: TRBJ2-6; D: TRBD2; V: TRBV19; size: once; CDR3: CASRTPSGPWANVLTF; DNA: TGTGCCAGTAGAACGCCTAGCGGGCCCTGGGCCAACGTCCTGACTTTC
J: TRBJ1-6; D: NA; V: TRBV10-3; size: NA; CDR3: CAIAEQGVGNSPLHF; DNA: TGTGCCATCGCGGAACAGGGAGTTGGTAATTCACCCCTCCACTTT
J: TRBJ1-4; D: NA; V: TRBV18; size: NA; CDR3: CASSDSLTEKLFF; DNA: TGTGCCAGCTCCGACAGCTTAACCGAAAAACTGTTTTTT
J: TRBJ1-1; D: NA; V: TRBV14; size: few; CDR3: CASSRSGNTEAFF; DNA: TGTGCCAGCAGCCGATCGGGTAACACTGAAGCTTTCTTT
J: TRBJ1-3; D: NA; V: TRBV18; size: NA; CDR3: CASSPQGSGNTIYF; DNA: TGTGCCAGCTCACCTCAGGGATCTGGAAACACCATATATTTT
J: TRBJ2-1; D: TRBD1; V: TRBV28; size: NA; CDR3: CASRTGIYNEQFF; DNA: TGTGCCAGCAGGACAGGGATCTACAATGAGCAGTTCTTC
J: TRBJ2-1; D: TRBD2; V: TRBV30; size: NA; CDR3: CAWAAGGLPSDEQFF; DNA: TGTGCCTGGGCTGCGGGGGGGCTACCGTCGGATGAGCAGTTCTTC
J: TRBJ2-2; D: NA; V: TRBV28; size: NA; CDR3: CASSLELTAHPGELFF; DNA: TGTGCCAGCAGTTTAGAACTTACTGCTCACCCCGGGGAGCTGTTTTTT
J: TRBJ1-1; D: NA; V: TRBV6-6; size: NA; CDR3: CASSSGTSSSEAFF; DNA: TGTGCCAGCAGCTCCGGGACTTCTTCCTCTGAAGCTTTCTTT
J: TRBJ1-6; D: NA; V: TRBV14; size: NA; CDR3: CASSQQYNSPLHF; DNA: TGTGCCAGCAGCCAGCAGTATAATTCACCCCTCCACTTT
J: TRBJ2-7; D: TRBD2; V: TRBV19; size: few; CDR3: CASSTLAGGASGYEQYF; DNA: TGTGCCAGTAGTACACTAGCGGGAGGGGCATCAGGTTACGAGCAGTACTTC
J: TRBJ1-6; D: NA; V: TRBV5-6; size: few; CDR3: CASSLLRGGGRSPLHF; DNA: TGTGCCAGCAGCCTTCTGAGGGGGGGAGGTAGATCACCCCTCCACTTT
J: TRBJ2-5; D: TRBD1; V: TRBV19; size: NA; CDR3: CASSTLNRGGRETQYF; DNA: TGTGCCAGTAGTACACTGAACAGGGGTGGAAGAGAGACCCAGTACTTC
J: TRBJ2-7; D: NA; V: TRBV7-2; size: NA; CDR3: CASSVRVGNYEQYF; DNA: TGTGCCAGCAGCGTCAGGGTTGGGAACTACGAGCAGTACTTC
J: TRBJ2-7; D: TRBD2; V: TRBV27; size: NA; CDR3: CASSLTSGRGRAYEQYF; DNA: TGTGCCAGCAGTTTAACCAGCGGGAGAGGTAGGGCCTACGAGCAGTACTTC
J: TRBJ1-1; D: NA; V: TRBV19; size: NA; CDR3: CASSMPDRNTEAFF; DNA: TGTGCCAGTAGTATGCCGGACAGGAACACTGAAGCTTTCTTT
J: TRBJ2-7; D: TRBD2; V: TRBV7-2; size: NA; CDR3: CASVLAGVSYEQYF; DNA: TGTGCCAGCGTCCTAGCGGGGGTATCCTACGAGCAGTACTTC
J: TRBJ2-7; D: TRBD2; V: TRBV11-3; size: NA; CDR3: CASSLAGIRSGGAYEQYF; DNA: TGTGCCAGCAGCCTGGCGGGAATCAGGAGCGGGGGGGCCTACGAGCAGTACTTC
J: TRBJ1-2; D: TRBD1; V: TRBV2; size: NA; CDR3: CASSTGNYGYTF; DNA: TGTGCCAGCTCGACAGGGAACTATGGCTACACCTTC
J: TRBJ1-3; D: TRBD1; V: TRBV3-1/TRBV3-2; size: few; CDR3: CASSQPYRGHHSGNTIYF; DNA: TGTGCCAGCAGCCAACCCTACAGGGGGCATCACTCTGGAAACACCATATATTTT
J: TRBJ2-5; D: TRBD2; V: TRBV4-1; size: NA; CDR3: CASSHDIAGGIVETQYF; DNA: TGCGCCAGCAGCCACGATATAGCGGGGGGCATCGTCGAGACCCAGTACTTC
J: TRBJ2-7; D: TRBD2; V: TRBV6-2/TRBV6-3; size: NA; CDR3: CASSYPGTRRNEQYF; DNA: TGTGCCAGCAGTTACCCTGGGACTAGAAGGAACGAGCAGTACTTC
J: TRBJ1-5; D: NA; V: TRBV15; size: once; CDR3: CATGRGDSNQPQHF; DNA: TGTGCCACCGGGAGGGGGGATAGCAATCAGCCCCAGCATTTT
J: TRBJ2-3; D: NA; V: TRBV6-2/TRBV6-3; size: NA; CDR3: CASSSQGLNTDTQYF; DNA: TGTGCCAGCAGCTCACAGGGCCTGAACACAGATACGCAGTATTTT
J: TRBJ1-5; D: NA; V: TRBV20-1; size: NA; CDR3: CSASYRGAVGNQPQHF; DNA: TGCAGTGCTAGTTATCGGGGGGCAGTTGGCAATCAGCCCCAGCATTTT
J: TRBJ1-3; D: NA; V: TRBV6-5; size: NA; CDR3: CASRRISSGNTIYF; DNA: TGTGCCAGCAGGCGGATATCCTCTGGAAACACCATATATTTT
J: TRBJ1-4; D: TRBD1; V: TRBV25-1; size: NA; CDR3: CASSEVGTGKLFF; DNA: TGTGCCAGCAGTGAGGTGGGGACAGGAAAACTGTTTTTT
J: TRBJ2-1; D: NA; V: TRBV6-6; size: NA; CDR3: CASSSKVDEQFF; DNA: TGTGCCAGCAGTTCTAAAGTCGATGAGCAGTTCTTC
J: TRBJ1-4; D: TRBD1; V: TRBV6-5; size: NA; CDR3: CASSRRGTGSEKLFF; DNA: TGTGCCAGCAGTCGCCGAGGGACAGGGAGTGAAAAACTGTTTTTT
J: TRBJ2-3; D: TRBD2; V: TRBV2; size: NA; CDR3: CASSGGTSGSGEDTQYF; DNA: TGTGCCAGCAGTGGTGGGACTAGCGGGTCCGGGGAGGATACGCAGTATTTT
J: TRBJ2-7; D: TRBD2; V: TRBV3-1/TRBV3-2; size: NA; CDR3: CASSQDALAGGVAQYF; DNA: TGTGCCAGCAGCCAAGACGCCCTAGCGGGAGGTGTCGCGCAGTACTTC
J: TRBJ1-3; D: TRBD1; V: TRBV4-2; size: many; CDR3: CASSSNLRGRAGNTIYF; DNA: TGTGCCAGCAGCTCAAATTTAAGGGGGCGCGCAGGAAACACCATATATTTT
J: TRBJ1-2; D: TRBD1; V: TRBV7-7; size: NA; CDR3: CASSLGTGYRNYGYTF; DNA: TGTGCCAGCAGCCTGGGGACAGGGTATCGTAACTATGGCTACACCTTC
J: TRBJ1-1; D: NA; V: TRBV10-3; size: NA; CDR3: CAIMGQQNTEAFF; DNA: TGTGCCATCATGGGGCAACAGAACACTGAAGCTTTCTTT
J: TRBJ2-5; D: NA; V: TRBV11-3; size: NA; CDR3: CASSLNSLETQYF; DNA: TGTGCCAGCAGCTTAAATAGTTTAGAGACCCAGTACTTC
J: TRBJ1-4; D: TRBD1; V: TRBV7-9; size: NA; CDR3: CASRQGAKEKLFF; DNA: TGTGCCAGCCGACAGGGGGCGAAGGAAAAACTGTTTTTT